These 19 T cell receptor beta chains were sequenced from one sample in a study of T cell responses to AZD1222 COVID-19 vaccine. TCRdb keeps only in-frame clones here, not all; method: immunoSEQ multiplex PCR. The table has 90,000 to 110,000 clones, approximately 92% seen once; the top ten hold 40% to 55%. The sequencing used peripheral blood, collected 28 days after the second AZD1222 dose. These TCRs come from an adult who received the AZD1222 COVID-19 vaccine.

The CDR3 bases are TGTGCCAGCAGTTTCCAGGGCGGGGAGCTGTTTTTT. This gives the protein CASSFQGGELFF. The chain carries TRBV6-5 and TRBJ2-2; D is possibly TRBD1 (5 bases). CDR1 and CDR2 (germline): MNHEY, SVGAGI. This CDR3 is built from 12 residues. With 4 bases removed from V and 7 bases from J, the gap between germline ends came to 7 bases.

V gene TRBV27 combines with J gene TRBJ2-4; D could derive from TRBD1 or TRBD2 (5 bases each). The CDR3 loop spans 16 amino acids. The germline V gene encodes CDR1 MNHEY and CDR2 SMNVEV (reference sequence). The V gene lost 5 bases and the J gene lost 6 bases, with 20 bases spanning the gap. The CDR3, as DNA: TGTGCCAGCAGTCCTGGGACCTACAAGGCGGGAAACATTCAGTACTTC. It is translated as CASSPGTYKAGNIQYF.

The chain carries TRBV6-5 and TRBJ1-1, with TRBD1 matching over 8 bases. The CDR3 covers 14 residues. The germline CDR1 and CDR2 sequences are MNHEY and SVGAGI. J lost 1 base, V lost 6 bases, and 4 bases had no gene match. This chain's CDR3 is CASSSGTGNTEAFF. In nucleotides, the CDR3 is TGTGCCAGCAGCTCTGGGACAGGGAACACTGAAGCTTTCTTT.

J is TRBJ1-4 and V is TRBV19; no definite D call. CDR3 length equals 11 residues. Germline V lookup: CDR1 LNHDA, CDR2 SQIVND (reference sequence). V shed 10 bases and J shed 8 bases, with 11 bases lying between them. The CDR3 DNA is TGTGCCACCTCCATTTCGGAAAAACTGTTTTTT. Amino acids: CATSISEKLFF.

V gene TRBV24-1 combines with J gene TRBJ2-1; 7 bases fit TRBD1. The CDR3 spans 14 residues. In germline, CDR1 is KGHDR, CDR2 SFDVKD. The J segment lost 8 bases and the V segment lost 9 bases, leaving 12 bases of the junction unmatched. The CDR3 here is CATEQGRGGYEQFF. The CDR3 DNA sequence: TGTGCCACCGAACAGGGGAGAGGGGGTTATGAGCAGTTCTTC.

The chain uses TRBV27 and TRBJ2-7; D not certain. Germline loops: CDR1 MNHEY, CDR2 SMNVEV (reference sequence). V was cut by 5 bases and J by 2 bases, with 10 bases left in between. The CDR3 is 13 amino acids. CDR3 residues: CASSLRTAYEQYF. The CDR3 bases are TGTGCCAGCAGTCTTAGAACGGCCTACGAGCAGTACTTC.

The chain joins TRBV28 to TRBJ1-2; tentatively, D is TRBD1 (6 bases). V lost 6 bases to trimming and J lost 7 bases, with 21 bases between them. The CDR3 consists of 15 residues. Germline CDR1 reads MDHEN; CDR2 reads SYDVKM. CDR3 sequence (DNA): TGTGCCAGCAGCACGGGGGCGTCGGGGTGGTTTGGCTACACCTTC. It translates to CASSTGASGWFGYTF.

The chain recombines TRBV27 with TRBJ2-3, with no clear D. Germline CDR1 MNHEY, CDR2 SMNVEV (reference sequence). Between the trimmed V and J ends, which lost 6 bases and 3 bases, there was a span of 4 bases. This CDR3 spans 11 amino acids. CDR3 DNA sequence: TGTGCCAGCAGCCAGACAGATACGCAGTATTTT. It codes for CASSQTDTQYF.

Here the CDR3 DNA reads TGTGCCAGCACGCCTTGGATCGGGGATGAGCAGTTCTTC. This gives the protein CASTPWIGDEQFF. The gene calls are TRBV19 and TRBJ2-1, with D perhaps matching TRBD2 (5 bases). The CDR3 consists of 13 residues. Germline V lookup: CDR1 LNHDA, CDR2 SQIVND (reference sequence). Between the trimmed V and J ends, which lost 9 bases and 8 bases, there was a span of 17 bases.

V and J are TRBV5-1 and TRBJ1-2; 7 bases match TRBD1. The length of the CDR3 is 19 residues. The germline V gene encodes CDR1 SGHRS and CDR2 YFSETQ. V shed 0 bases and J 0 bases; nucleotides not matched to a gene: 14. This chain's CDR3 is CASSLGTGTVKEPNYGYTF. The CDR3 region has the DNA TGCGCCAGCAGCTTGGGGACCGGGACAGTAAAGGAGCCTAACTATGGCTACACCTTC.

The chain carries TRBV9 and TRBJ2-7, with a possible D match to TRBD2 (10 bases). This CDR3 spans 17 amino acids. V was clipped by 3 bases and J by 4 bases, with 23 bases between them. CDR1 and CDR2 from the germline V gene are SGDLS and YYNGEE. This chain's CDR3 is CASSGGTGLLAGYEQYF. DNA of the CDR3: TGTGCCAGCAGCGGCGGGACAGGGTTACTAGCGGGATACGAGCAGTACTTC.

CDR3 protein: CASSPNRESPLHF. The CDR3 nucleotides read TGTGCCAGCTCACCAAATAGGGAATCACCCCTCCACTTT. The chain couples TRBV18 to TRBJ1-6; D is unclear. Trimming shortened V by 2 bases and J by 10 bases, and 9 bases separated the two germline ends. The CDR3 sequence is 13 residues long. Germline V gene data show CDR1 as KGHSH and CDR2 as LQKENI.

This clone has more than one count but fewer than ten. The chain is built from TRBV29-1 and TRBJ1-4; 9 bases fit TRBD1. J gave up 8 bases and V 6 bases, and 4 bases lay outside the gene matches. The V gene's germline CDR1 is SQVTM and CDR2 ANQGSEA. CDR3 length: 12 residues. The chain's CDR3 is CSVGQGVEKLFF. CDR3 nucleotides: TGCAGCGTGGGACAGGGCGTCGAAAAACTGTTTTTT.

The rearrangement links TRBV3-1 (or the pseudogene TRBV3-2) to TRBJ2-7, with D tentatively TRBD2 (6 bases). This CDR3 region has 13 residues. Deletions cut 8 bases from V and 6 bases from J, with 17 bases between. Germline V gives CDR1 LGHDT, CDR2 YNNKEL (reference sequence). The CDR3 coding sequence is TGTGCCAGCCGGGGGTGGCGGGACGGCGAGCAGTACTTC. This encodes CASRGWRDGEQYF.

The sample holds one count of this clone. V gene TRBV5-1 combines with J gene TRBJ2-7; D unresolved. The CDR3 is 12 residues long. Trimming took 0 bases from V and 3 from J, leaving 4 bases between them. The germline V gene encodes CDR1 SGHRS and CDR2 YFSETQ. CDR3 DNA: TGCGCCAGCAGCTTGGGGGGCTACGAGCAGTACTTC. Translating it yields CASSLGGYEQYF.

The V call is TRBV21-1, the J call TRBJ1-5; the tabulated D call, TRBD1, remains unverified against the DNA. TRBV21-1 counts as a pseudogene. This CDR3 is 16 amino acids long. The CDR3 nucleotides read TGTGCCAGCCGAGAGGCCAGGGTCAACGACATCGGGCCCCAGCATTTT. Protein: CASREARVNDIGPQHF.

The chain recombines TRBV7-2 with TRBJ1-1, with D maybe TRBD1 (5 bases). Deletions cut 1 base from V and 0 bases from J, with 12 bases between. The CDR3 totals 16 residues. In germline, CDR1 is SGHTA, CDR2 FQGNSA. The CDR3 region has the DNA TGTGCCAGCAGCTTAGTGCCGAGGGGCCTGAACACTGAAGCTTTCTTT. The encoded protein is CASSLVPRGLNTEAFF.

The chain recombines TRBV20-1 with TRBJ1-2, with 7 nucleotides matching TRBD1. Germline V lookup: CDR1 DFQATT, CDR2 SNEGSKA (reference sequence). The CDR3 runs 11 residues. The V segment lost 6 bases and the J segment 8 bases; nucleotides outside the gene matches: 6. The CDR3: CSAPTGPGYTF. The CDR3 nucleotides read TGCAGTGCCCCGACAGGGCCGGGCTACACCTTC.

The chain is built from TRBV6-2 or TRBV6-3 and TRBJ2-7; the D gene is possibly TRBD1 (6 bases). The length of the CDR3 is 14 residues. V lost 3 bases and J 3 bases, leaving 12 bases between the germline ends. Germline V gives CDR1 MNHEY, CDR2 SVGEGT. Here the CDR3 reads CASSYRQGIYEQYF. CDR3 DNA: TGTGCCAGCAGTTATAGGCAGGGGATCTACGAGCAGTACTTC.